This passage covers 22 T cell receptor beta chains from one sample sequenced in a study of low-dose radiotherapy and immunotherapy resistance in tumors. TRAV- and TRBV-specific primers, spanning alpha and beta chains, primed first-strand cDNA. A roughly 19-cycle PCR with a constant-region primer and V-primer adapter amplified TCRs. TCRdb reprocessed the reads via MiXCR and lists one record per CDR3 protein. This sample has nearly 95,000 distinct CDR3 sequences, with just under 9.5% found just once. Sample time point: before trial treatment. The material sequenced was PBMCs, taken before treatment. Receptors were obtained from a male donor with prostate cancer.

This clonotype was found many times. The V and J genes are TRBV28 and TRBJ2-2; 9 nucleotides line up with TRBD1. V lost 4 bases to trimming and J lost 6 bases; unmatched junction nucleotides: 6. Germline-derived CDR1 and CDR2 are MDHEN and SYDVKM. This CDR3 has 15 residues. CDR3 protein: CASSWGQGSAGELFF. The DNA of the CDR3 is TGTGCCAGCAGTTGGGGACAGGGTTCTGCCGGGGAGCTGTTTTTT. The full variable domain, its missing parts supplied by reference TRBV28 and TRBJ2-2, is DVKVTQSSRYLVKRTGEKVFLECVQDMDHENMFWYRQDPGLGLRLIYFSYDVKMKEKGDIPEGYSVSREKKERFSLILESASTNQTSMYLCASSWGQGSAGELFFGEGSRLTVL.

At least ten counts were recorded for this clonotype. This sequence joins TRBV7-9 and TRBJ2-5; 7 nucleotides line up with TRBD1. The CDR3 runs 15 residues. The J segment lost 4 bases and the V segment lost 5 bases, leaving 10 bases of the junction unmatched. CDR1 and CDR2 from the germline V gene are SEHNR and FQNEAQ (reference sequence). For the CDR3, the DNA is TGTGCCAGCAGCATCATAGGGGGCGTCAGAGAGACCCAGTACTTC. Protein: CASSIIGGVRETQYF.

The chain is built from TRBV20-1 and TRBJ2-7; 8 bases match TRBD2. Germline V gives CDR1 DFQATT, CDR2 SNEGSKA (reference sequence). J gave up 7 bases and V 6 bases, and 11 bases lay outside the gene matches. This CDR3 region has 13 residues. The CDR3 loop is CSAVGTRGIEQYF. The CDR3, as DNA: TGCAGTGCCGTCGGGACTAGAGGGATTGAGCAGTACTTC.

This clonotype was detected many times. The rearrangement joins TRBV6-1 to TRBJ1-2; maybe TRBD1 (5 bases). The CDR3 totals 19 residues. V was clipped by 3 bases and J by 0 bases, with 23 bases between them. Germline CDR1 is MNHNS and CDR2 is SASEGT. CDR3 in DNA: TGTGCCAGCAGTGAGATCGGATCGGGACGAGCCTTCACTAACTATGGCTACACCTTC. Protein: CASSEIGSGRAFTNYGYTF.

This clonotype occurred many times. This rearrangement joins TRBV28 to TRBJ2-1; TRBD1 matches 10 bases. V gave up 7 bases and J gave up 10 bases; unmatched junction bases: 13. Germline V gene data show CDR1 as MDHEN and CDR2 as SYDVKM. The CDR3 has 15 amino acids. The CDR3 loop reads CASIPGSTGGREQFF. The CDR3 DNA reads TGTGCCAGCATCCCTGGATCGACAGGGGGCAGGGAGCAGTTCTTC.

In this sample, this clonotype turned up many times. V and J are TRBV9 and TRBJ2-2; the D is unclear. Germline values: CDR1 SGDLS, CDR2 YYNGEE. The CDR3 consists of 16 residues. Trimming removed 0 bases from V and 0 bases from J, with 9 bases in between. DNA of the CDR3: TGTGCCAGCAGCGTAGGTGTGACGGCGAACACCGGGGAGCTGTTTTTT. Amino acid sequence: CASSVGVTANTGELFF.

In its sample, this clonotype was seen many times. This rearrangement joins TRBV28 to TRBJ2-5; possibly TRBD2 for D (6 bases). Trimming shortened V by 5 bases and J by 1 base, and 11 bases separated the two germline ends. The germline CDR1 and CDR2 sequences are MDHEN and SYDVKM. This CDR3 region has 14 residues. CDR3 sequence: CASSGRDFQETQYF. CDR3 in DNA: TGTGCCAGCAGTGGCCGGGACTTCCAAGAGACCCAGTACTTC.

This clonotype was found many times. The chain recombines TRBV20-1 with TRBJ2-1, with a weak D call TRBD1 (6 bases). The CDR3 is 14 amino acids. CDR1 and CDR2 (germline): DFQATT, SNEGSKA (reference sequence). The V gene lost 0 bases and the J gene lost 7 bases, with 13 bases spanning the gap. The CDR3 DNA reads TGCAGTGCTAGAGAACAGGGAATGGAAAATGAGCAGTTCTTC. Translated: CSAREQGMENEQFF.

This clonotype was counted many times. The chain uses TRBV28 and TRBJ2-7, with 10 bases that match TRBD2. The CDR3 length is 16 residues. V lost 6 bases and J lost 5; bases outside the gene matches: 13. From germline, CDR1 is MDHEN and CDR2 SYDVKM. The CDR3 DNA is TGTGCCAGCAGCAAGGGCCCTAGCGGGAGTATGAACGAGCAGTACTTC. Protein product: CASSKGPSGSMNEQYF.

The sample holds many counts of this clonotype. This chain links TRBV7-9 with TRBJ2-5; D uncertain. Germline CDR1 reads SEHNR; CDR2 reads FQNEAQ (reference sequence). Trimming left V 0 bases short and J 2 bases short, with 10 bases between. The CDR3 has 15 amino acids. This CDR3 reads CASSLALAEQETQYF. The CDR3 nucleotides read TGTGCCAGCAGCTTAGCTCTTGCAGAGCAAGAGACCCAGTACTTC. Supplemented by reference TRBV7-9 and TRBJ2-5, the full variable domain reads DTGVSQNPRHKITKRGQNVTFRCDPISEHNRLYWYRQTLGQGPEFLTYFQNEAQLEKSRLLSDRFSAERPKGSFSTLEIQRTEQGDSAMYLCASSLALAEQETQYFGPGTRLLVL.

This clonotype has ten or more counts. V is TRBV6-2 or TRBV6-3 and J is TRBJ2-3, with 7 bases aligning to TRBD2. Germline lookup yields CDR1 MNHEY and CDR2 SVGEGT. This CDR3 comprises 16 residues. The V and J ends lost 5 bases and 2 bases, in that order; junction bases with no gene match: 10. DNA of the CDR3: TGTGCCAGCAGTCCCCGGCGAGCGGGGCACACAGATACGCAGTATTTT. Protein sequence: CASSPRRAGHTDTQYF.

This clonotype came up many times. The chain combines TRBV20-1 with TRBJ2-1; maybe TRBD2 (5 bases). The CDR3 is 14 residues long. Germline V lookup: CDR1 DFQATT, CDR2 SNEGSKA (reference sequence). With 4 bases removed from V and 6 bases from J, the gap between germline ends came to 16 bases. For the CDR3, the DNA is TGCAGTGCTAATGTCCCGGGAAAACTCAATGAGCAGTTCTTC. Translation gives CSANVPGKLNEQFF.

This clonotype was detected ten times or more. The chain links TRBV9 to TRBJ2-3; D call uncertain. Trimming stripped 0 bases from V and 5 bases from J, with 13 bases between. This CDR3 has 15 amino acids. Germline V CDR1 and CDR2: SGDLS, YYNGEE. CDR3 region: CASSVGALTGDTQYF. CDR3 nucleotides: TGTGCCAGCAGCGTAGGGGCCCTAACGGGAGATACGCAGTATTTT.

This clonotype was picked up many times. The chain carries TRBV27 and TRBJ2-1, with 8 bases lining up with TRBD2. Unmatched junction bases numbered 11, after V lost 7 bases and J lost 9 bases. Germline loops: CDR1 MNHEY, CDR2 SMNVEV (reference sequence). This CDR3 region has 14 residues. DNA of the CDR3: TGTGCCAGCACCCGGGGGGGGAGGTCCACTGAGCAGTTCTTC. The encoded protein is CASTRGGRSTEQFF.

This clonotype was recorded many times. The chain links TRBV28 to TRBJ2-7, with TRBD1 matching 8 bases. The CDR3 totals 13 residues. Germline V gene lookup returns CDR1 MDHEN and CDR2 SYDVKM. The V segment lost 6 bases and the J segment 1 base; nucleotides outside the gene matches: 2. For the CDR3, the DNA is TGTGCCAGCAGAACAGGGGGTTCCTACGAGCAGTACTTC. Protein: CASRTGGSYEQYF.

This clonotype was detected many times. This chain uses TRBV6-2 or TRBV6-3 with TRBJ1-2; D gene uncertain. Germline CDR1 reads MNHEY; CDR2 reads SVGEGT. This CDR3 is 13 amino acids long. Trimming removed 5 bases at V and 3 bases at J, with 10 bases between. This CDR3 reads CASSETDYYGYTF. The CDR3 DNA sequence: TGTGCCAGCAGTGAGACGGACTACTATGGCTACACCTTC.

Concerning this clonotype itself: A much larger clone differs by one base, so this may be a read error. J is TRBJ2-3 and V is TRBV4-3; no definite D call. The length of the CDR3 is 15 residues. Germline values: CDR1 LGHNA, CDR2 YSLEER. V shed 1 base and J shed 2 bases, with 10 bases lying between them. CDR3 in amino acids: CASSQVADDTDTQYF. The CDR3, as DNA: TGCGCCAGCAGCCAAGTGGCGGATGACACAGATACGCAGTATTTT.

The chain links TRBV5-1 to TRBJ2-3; 9 positions agree with TRBD1. Trimming cost V 4 bases and J 3 bases; bases outside gene matches: 12. This CDR3 contains 17 residues. Looked up from germline, CDR1 is SGHRS and CDR2 is YFSETQ. The CDR3 nucleotides are TGCGCCAGCAGCCGACGACCGGGACAGGGCGGGACAGATACGCAGTATTTT. Translated: CASSRRPGQGGTDTQYF.

This clonotype was counted ten times or more. The chain uses TRBV29-1 and TRBJ1-4, with TRBD1 as a possible D gene (5 bases). CDR1 and CDR2 from the germline V gene are SQVTM and ANQGSEA. The CDR3 is 13 residues long. The V end was cut by 6 bases, the J end by 8 bases, with 16 bases between. CDR3 loop: CSVGGQGGEKLFF. The CDR3 DNA sequence: TGCAGCGTCGGCGGGCAGGGAGGCGAAAAACTGTTTTTT.

This clonotype was detected many times. The J gene is TRBJ2-3, the V gene TRBV20-1; 8 nucleotides align to TRBD2. Germline V gene data show CDR1 as DFQATT and CDR2 as SNEGSKA (reference sequence). V lost 3 bases to trimming and J lost 8 bases; unmatched junction nucleotides: 16. CDR3 length equals 16 residues. The CDR3 protein is CSARPPGLDLLGTQYF. CDR3 nucleotides: TGCAGTGCTAGGCCGCCGGGACTAGATTTATTGGGTACGCAGTATTTT.

This clonotype was observed at least ten times. The rearrangement uses TRBV12-3 or TRBV12-4 and TRBJ1-1, with TRBD1 matching over 7 bases. This CDR3 spans 12 amino acids. V lost 3 bases and J lost 7; bases outside the gene matches: 2. The CDR3 coding sequence is TGTGCCAGCAGTTTTAACAGGGGTGAAGCTTTCTTT. Its protein is CASSFNRGEAFF.

This clonotype was detected ten times or more. The V call is TRBV29-1, the J call TRBJ2-3, with 10 bases that match TRBD1. The CDR3 is made up of 15 amino acids. V trimming: 1 base; J trimming: 5 bases; junction bases outside the gene matches: 6. The V gene's germline CDR1 is SQVTM and CDR2 ANQGSEA. CDR3 residues: CSVEGDRGPGDTQYF. The CDR3 DNA reads as TGCAGCGTTGAAGGGGACAGGGGACCGGGAGATACGCAGTATTTT.